The rows below give T cell receptor delta chains drawn from one sample of a study of Vδ1+ human thymocytes. TCRdb processed the multiplex PCR reads again with the CATT caller. Of about 55,000 delta-chain clones listed, around 15% are singletons. The sequencing sample was made of Vdelta1+ gamma-delta thymocytes from the thymus. Receptor source: a boy younger than two who had congenital heart surgery. CDR3s include the opening cysteine and the closing phenylalanine or tryptophan. The D gene is left open where the match is weak. Expanded clones get a size class; other rows say once, few or many, or leave the size out.

D: TRDD3
J: TRDJ1
V: TRDV2
size: few
DNA: TGTGCCTGTGACACGAAGGGACTGCTGGTGGATACGGTAGTCGATAAACTCATCTTT
CDR3: CACDTKGLLVDTVVDKLIF

D: TRDD3
J: TRDJ1
V: TRDV1
size: -
DNA: TGTGCTCTTGGGGAACCTCCAACGTCTGGGGGTTCCCGCACCGATAAACTCATCTTT
CDR3: CALGEPPTSGGSRTDKLIF

D: TRDD2
J: TRDJ1
V: TRDV1
size: -
DNA: TGTGCTCTTGGGGAACCCCTTGGCCTTCCTACCTCAGTCACCGATAAACTCATCTTT
CDR3: CALGEPLGLPTSVTDKLIF

D: -
J: TRDJ1
V: TRDV1
size: -
DNA: TGTGCTCTTGGGCCCACGTCGGTGGGCTCCGATAAACTCATCTTT
CDR3: CALGPTSVGSDKLIF

D: TRDD2
J: TRDJ1
V: TRDV1
size: few
DNA: TGTGCTCTTGGGGGCCCGGCCTTCCTACGAGGGGGATCGTCCGGTGGATGGGTTGGACTCATCTTT
CDR3: CALGGPAFLRGGSSGGWVGLIF

D: -
J: TRDJ1
V: TRDV1
size: few
DNA: TGTGCTCTTGGGGAATTGATTCCTACTTCTGGGGGACCCAACCCGACCGATAAACTCATCTTT
CDR3: CALGELIPTSGGPNPTDKLIF

D: TRDD3
J: TRDJ1
V: TRDV1
size: few
DNA: TGTGCTCTTGGCCACCACTGGGGGATACGCTATAAACTCATCTTT
CDR3: CALGHHWGIRYKLIF

D: -
J: TRDJ1
V: TRDV1
size: -
DNA: TGTGCTCTTGGGGGCGCGGTACTGGGTCCCTTGGCCGATAAACTCATCTTT
CDR3: CALGGAVLGPLADKLIF

D: TRDD3
J: TRDJ1
V: TRDV1
size: few
DNA: TGTGCTCTTGGGGAACTCCCCTCCGTACTGGGGGATACTTGGGTATGCGATAAACTCATCTTT
CDR3: CALGELPSVLGDTWVCDKLIF

D: TRDD3
J: TRDJ1
V: TRDV1
size: few
DNA: TGTGCTCTTGGGGACCTCACCTGGGGGATACAGGCAGGAGGGCCTTACACCGATAAACTCATCTTT
CDR3: CALGDLTWGIQAGGPYTDKLIF

D: -
J: TRDJ1
V: TRDV1
size: -
DNA: TGTGCTCTTGGGGGTTGTCCCTTTCGTACCTTCTTGGGGGCCAAGACCGATAAACTCATCTTT
CDR3: CALGGCPFRTFLGAKTDKLIF